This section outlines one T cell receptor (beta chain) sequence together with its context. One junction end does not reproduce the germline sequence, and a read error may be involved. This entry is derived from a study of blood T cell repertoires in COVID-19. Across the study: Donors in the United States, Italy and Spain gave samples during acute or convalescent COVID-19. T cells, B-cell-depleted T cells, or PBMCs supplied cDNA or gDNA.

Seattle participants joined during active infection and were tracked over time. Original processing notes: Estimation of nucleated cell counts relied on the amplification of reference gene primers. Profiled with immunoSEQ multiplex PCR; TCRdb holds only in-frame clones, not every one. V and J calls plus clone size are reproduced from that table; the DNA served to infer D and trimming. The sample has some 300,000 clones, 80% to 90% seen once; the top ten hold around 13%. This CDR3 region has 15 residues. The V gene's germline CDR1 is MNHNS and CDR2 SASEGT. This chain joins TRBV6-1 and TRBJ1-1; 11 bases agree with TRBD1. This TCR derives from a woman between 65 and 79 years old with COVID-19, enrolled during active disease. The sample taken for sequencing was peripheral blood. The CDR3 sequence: CASSEGTGGPTVAFF. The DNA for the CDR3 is TGTGCCAGCAGTGAAGGGACAGGGGGCCCCACTGTAGCTTTCTTT.